These 22 T cell receptor beta chains share one sample of origin, sequenced in a study of radiation and T cells in renal cell carcinoma. The repertoire was sequenced with immunoSEQ multiplex PCR; TCRdb's copy has only in-frame clones and lacks some. Counted here are just under 150,000 clones, 75% to 90% occurring once; the ten biggest clones make up 17%. The time point denotes: blood 4 weeks post-SBRT, at nephrectomy. Treatment given: 15 Gy SBRT to primary tumor, nephrectomy 4 weeks later. The sequences come from blood, collected from a patient whose treatment included radiotherapy and nephrectomy. The source is a woman in her forties or fifties with renal cell carcinoma.

This rearrangement joins TRBV5-1 to TRBJ2-3, with TRBD2 matching over 11 bases. Trimming at V came to 4 bases and at J to 2 bases, leaving 3 bases not matched to a gene. Per the germline V gene, CDR1 is SGHRS and CDR2 is YFSETQ. This CDR3 contains 15 residues. The CDR3 bases are TGCGCCAGCAGCATAGCGGGGGGGACCACAGATACGCAGTATTTT. It translates to CASSIAGGTTDTQYF. The full variable domain, rest sourced from reference TRBV5-1 and TRBJ2-3, is KAGVTQTPRYLIKTRGQQVTLSCSPISGHRSVSWYQQTPGQGLQFLFEYFSETQRNKGNFPGRFSGRQFSNSRSEMNVSTLELGDSALYLCASSIAGGTTDTQYFGPGTRLTVL.

The genes are TRBV27 and TRBJ2-5; tentatively, D is TRBD1 (6 bases). Trimming stripped 0 bases from V and 4 bases from J, with 12 bases between. CDR1 is MNHEY, CDR2 SMNVEV, per germline (reference sequence). CDR3 size: 15 residues. The CDR3, as DNA: TGTGCCAGCAGTTTATCCCGAGGGGGTGGAGAGACCCAGTACTTC. This codes for CASSLSRGGGETQYF.

The chain carries TRBV15 and TRBJ2-3; a weak D match, TRBD2 (6 bases). The CDR3 is 14 residues long. CDR1 LNHNV and CDR2 YYDKDF come from the germline V gene (reference sequence). The germline V and J ends were trimmed by 5 bases and 5 bases, with 14 bases remaining between them. Here the CDR3 DNA reads TGTGCCACCAGCGACTTGGGGCGGGGAGATACGCAGTATTTT. It is translated as CATSDLGRGDTQYF.

CDR3 nucleotide sequence: TGCGCCAGCAGCCCCAGAGGGGACTACAATGAGCAGTTCTTC. It translates to CASSPRGDYNEQFF. The V and J genes are TRBV5-1 and TRBJ2-1, with D possibly being TRBD1 or TRBD2 (5 bases each). In germline, CDR1 is SGHRS, CDR2 YFSETQ. Between the trimmed V and J ends, which lost 4 bases and 3 bases, there was a span of 11 bases. The CDR3 contains 14 residues.

V gene TRBV5-5 combines with J gene TRBJ2-1; 12 bases are a match to TRBD2. This CDR3 is built from 16 residues. J lost 0 bases, V lost 7 bases, and 5 bases had no gene match. The germline CDR1 and CDR2 sequences are SGHKS and YYEKEE (reference sequence). CDR3 amino acids: CASSMTSGSSYNEQFF. CDR3 nucleotides: TGTGCCAGCTCCATGACTAGCGGGAGCTCCTACAATGAGCAGTTCTTC.

This clone has just one count. J is TRBJ1-3 and V is TRBV6-5; no firm D call. Germline-derived CDR1 and CDR2 are MNHEY and SVGAGI. Deletions cut 7 bases from V and 2 bases from J, with 12 bases between. The CDR3 is 14 amino acids. This CDR3 is CASTEARTGNTIYF. The CDR3, as DNA: TGTGCCAGCACCGAAGCGAGAACTGGAAACACCATATATTTT.

The V call is TRBV4-3, the J call TRBJ1-1, with D unclear. The V and J ends lost 7 bases and 3 bases respectively, with 12 bases between them. Germline CDR1 and CDR2: LGHNA and YSLEER. CDR3 length equals 13 residues. The CDR3 is CASKRALDTEAFF. The DNA for the CDR3 is TGCGCCAGCAAGCGGGCGTTAGACACTGAAGCTTTCTTT.

The J gene is TRBJ2-3, the V gene TRBV19, with 7 bases matching TRBD1. Germline-derived CDR1 and CDR2 are LNHDA and SQIVND (reference sequence). The J segment lost 5 bases and the V segment lost 3 bases, leaving 8 bases of the junction unmatched. This CDR3 is 15 amino acids long. Here the CDR3 reads CASSMSGQAIDTQYF. The CDR3 DNA follows: TGTGCCAGTAGTATGTCTGGACAGGCGATAGATACGCAGTATTTT.

The genes are TRBV5-1 and TRBJ2-1, with a possible D match to TRBD2 (5 bases). From germline, CDR1 is SGHRS and CDR2 YFSETQ. CDR3 length equals 13 residues. Trimming left V 3 bases short and J 8 bases short, with 12 bases between. CDR3 residues: CASSSGLPDEQFF. CDR3 nucleotides: TGCGCCAGCAGCTCTGGACTCCCGGATGAGCAGTTCTTC.

This chain links TRBV5-4 with TRBJ2-7, with 9 bases aligning to TRBD1. Looked up from germline, CDR1 is SGHNT and CDR2 is YYREEE (reference sequence). The CDR3 totals 13 residues. J was trimmed by 4 bases and V by 4 bases; bases with no gene match: 3. The CDR3 nucleotides read TGTGCCAGCAGCGGGACAGGGATATACGAGCAGTACTTC. Its translation: CASSGTGIYEQYF.

Written as DNA, the CDR3 is TGTGCCAGCAGCTTTCCGCGGGAGGGTAGGAACACCGGGGAGCTGTTTTTT. It specifies CASSFPREGRNTGELFF. The rearrangement uses TRBV11-2 and TRBJ2-2; 9 positions match TRBD2. The CDR3 extends over 17 amino acids. Germline CDR1 is SGHAT and CDR2 is FQNNGV. V dropped 3 bases and J dropped 1; count of bases not matched to a gene: 6.

This chain joins TRBV4-3 and TRBJ2-2; D not resolved. The CDR3 length is 12 residues. Trimming pared 5 bases from V and 6 bases from J, leaving 7 bases between. Germline-derived CDR1 and CDR2 are LGHNA and YSLEER. CDR3 nucleotide sequence: TGCGCCAGCAGCAGAGTGGCCGGGGAGCTGTTTTTT. It is translated as CASSRVAGELFF.

This clone was recorded once. The V and J genes are TRBV19 and TRBJ1-4; 7 bases align to TRBD1. The V and J ends lost 5 bases and 1 base, in that order; junction bases with no gene match: 4. The CDR3 spans 15 residues. CDR1 is LNHDA, CDR2 SQIVND, per germline (reference sequence). The CDR3 reads CASSPQGGTNEKLFF. The CDR3 bases are TGTGCCAGTAGTCCCCAGGGGGGAACTAATGAAAAACTGTTTTTT. The full variable domain, rest sourced from reference TRBV19 and TRBJ1-4, is DGGITQSPKYLFRKEGQNVTLSCEQNLNHDAMYWYRQDPGQGLRLIYYSQIVNDFQKGDIAEGYSVSREKKESFPLTVTSAQKNPTAFYLCASSPQGGTNEKLFFGSGTQLSVL.

The chain carries TRBV15 and TRBJ1-4; no clear D. Trimming left V 0 bases short and J 5 bases short, with 10 bases between. This CDR3 contains 15 residues. CDR1 is LNHNV and CDR2 is YYDKDF in the germline V gene (reference sequence). CDR3 coding DNA: TGTGCCACCAGCAGAGATGGGCATAGGAATGAAAAACTGTTTTTT. It specifies CATSRDGHRNEKLFF.

V gene TRBV5-1 combines with J gene TRBJ2-3, with 12 bases lining up with TRBD2. This CDR3 contains 17 residues. The J segment lost 2 bases and the V segment lost 2 bases, leaving 6 bases of the junction unmatched. The V gene's germline CDR1 is SGHRS and CDR2 YFSETQ. The CDR3 DNA is TGCGCCAGCAGCTTACCAACTAGCGGGGGGCCCACAGATACGCAGTATTTT. Amino acids: CASSLPTSGGPTDTQYF.

The chain employs TRBV7-2 and TRBJ2-7; a possible D gene is TRBD1 (6 bases). This CDR3 has 16 amino acids. Trimming shortened V by 2 bases and J by 3 bases, and 17 bases separated the two germline ends. The V gene's germline CDR1 is SGHTA and CDR2 FQGNSA. This CDR3 reads CASSLMSGQGNYEQYF. CDR3 nucleotide sequence: TGTGCCAGCAGCTTAATGTCCGGGCAGGGGAACTACGAGCAGTACTTC.

The rearrangement joins TRBV4-3 to TRBJ2-1; D is unresolved. The CDR3 totals 17 residues. V lost 3 bases and J lost 4, with 19 bases in between. Looked up from germline, CDR1 is LGHNA and CDR2 is YSLEER. CDR3 region: CASSQFRRRMSYNEQFF. CDR3 nucleotide sequence: TGCGCCAGCAGCCAGTTTCGACGGCGAATGTCGTACAATGAGCAGTTCTTC.

The chain has TRBV19 and TRBJ1-2; maybe TRBD1 (6 bases). This CDR3 region has 14 residues. The V gene lost 1 base and the J gene lost 2 bases, with 8 bases spanning the gap. The germline CDR1 and CDR2 sequences are LNHDA and SQIVND (reference sequence). Written as DNA, the CDR3 is TGTGCCAGTAGTATAGGGACAGCGAACTATGGCTACACCTTC. Residues: CASSIGTANYGYTF.

This chain connects TRBV5-1 to TRBJ2-3; 11 bases match TRBD2. Germline V gives CDR1 SGHRS, CDR2 YFSETQ. Unmatched junction bases numbered 10, after V lost 3 bases and J lost 4 bases. The CDR3 totals 17 residues. CDR3 region: CASSSLLAGGGADTQYF. The CDR3 DNA is TGCGCCAGCAGCTCTCTTCTAGCGGGAGGCGGGGCAGATACGCAGTATTTT.

The J gene is TRBJ1-1, the V gene TRBV7-9, with D perhaps TRBD1 (5 bases). The CDR3 spans 13 residues. Trimming removed 2 bases at V and 8 bases at J, with 12 bases between. Germline assignment: CDR1 SEHNR and CDR2 FQNEAQ (reference sequence). CDR3 in DNA: TGTGCCAGCAGCTTAATGATGGCAGGGGAAGCTTTCTTT. Translating gives CASSLMMAGEAFF.

This chain connects TRBV10-1 to TRBJ2-3, with D possibly matching TRBD2 (6 bases). The CDR3 spans 17 residues. V lost 3 bases and J 5 bases, leaving 21 bases between the germline ends. From germline, CDR1 is WNHNN and CDR2 SYGVQD (reference sequence). The CDR3 DNA is TGCGCCAGCAGTGATGGAGCAGGTTGGGGAGGCGGAGATACGCAGTATTTT. It encodes CASSDGAGWGGGDTQYF.

This clone has more than one count but fewer than ten. The V call is TRBV7-6, the J call TRBJ1-6; no clear D gene. The CDR3 covers 15 residues. Germline CDR1 and CDR2: SGHVS and FNYEAQ. Trimming removed 4 bases at V and 1 base at J, with 8 bases between. The CDR3 protein is CASSSGESYNSPLHF. The CDR3 DNA sequence: TGTGCCAGCAGCTCCGGGGAGTCCTATAATTCACCCCTCCACTTT.